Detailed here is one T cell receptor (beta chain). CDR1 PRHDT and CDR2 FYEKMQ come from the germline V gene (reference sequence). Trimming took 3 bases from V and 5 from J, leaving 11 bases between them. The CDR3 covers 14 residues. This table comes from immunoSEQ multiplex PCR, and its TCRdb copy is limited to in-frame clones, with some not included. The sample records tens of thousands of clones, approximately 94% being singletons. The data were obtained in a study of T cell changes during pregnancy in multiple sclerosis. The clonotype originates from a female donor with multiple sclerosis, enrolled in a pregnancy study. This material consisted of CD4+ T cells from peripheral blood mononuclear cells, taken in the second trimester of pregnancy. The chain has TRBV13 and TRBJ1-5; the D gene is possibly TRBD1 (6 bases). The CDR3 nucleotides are TGTGCCAGCAGCTTGGGGGGGCTAGATCAGCCCCAGCATTTT. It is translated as CASSLGGLDQPQHF.